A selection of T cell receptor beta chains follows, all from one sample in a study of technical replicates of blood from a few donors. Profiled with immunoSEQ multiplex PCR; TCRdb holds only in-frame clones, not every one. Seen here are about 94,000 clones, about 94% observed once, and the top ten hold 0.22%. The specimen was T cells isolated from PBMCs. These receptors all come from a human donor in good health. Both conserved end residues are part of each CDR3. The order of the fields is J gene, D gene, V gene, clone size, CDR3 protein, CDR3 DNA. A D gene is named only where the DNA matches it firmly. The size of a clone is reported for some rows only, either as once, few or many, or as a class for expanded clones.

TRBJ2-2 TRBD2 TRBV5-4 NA CASSSMTSGNTGELFF TGTGCCAGCAGCTCGATGACTAGCGGCAACACCGGGGAGCTGTTTTTT
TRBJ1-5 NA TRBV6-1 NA CASSENIPEIDQPQHF TGTGCCAGCAGTGAAAATATTCCGGAGATTGATCAGCCCCAGCATTTT
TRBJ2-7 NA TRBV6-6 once CASSYLTDTYEQYF TGTGCCAGCAGTTACCTTACGGACACCTACGAGCAGTACTTC
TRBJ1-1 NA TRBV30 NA CAWSGGSYTEAFF TGTGCCTGGAGTGGAGGGAGTTACACTGAAGCTTTCTTT
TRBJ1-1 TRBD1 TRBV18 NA CASSRQGGVRNTEAFF TGTGCCAGCTCACGACAGGGTGGGGTTAGGAACACTGAAGCTTTCTTT
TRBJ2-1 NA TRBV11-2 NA CASSLERIQGKVGNEQFF TGTGCCAGCAGCTTAGAGCGAATTCAGGGGAAGGTTGGGAATGAGCAGTTCTTC
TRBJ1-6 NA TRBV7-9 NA CASSLDETVHSPLHF TGTGCCAGCAGCTTAGATGAGACAGTCCATTCACCCCTCCACTTT
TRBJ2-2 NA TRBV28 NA CASTQLALVAGELFF TGTGCCAGCACGCAACTAGCCTTGGTCGCCGGGGAGCTGTTTTTT
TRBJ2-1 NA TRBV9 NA CASSVRWNEQFF TGTGCCAGCAGCGTACGGTGGAATGAGCAGTTCTTC
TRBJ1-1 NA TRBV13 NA CASSLRQGVHTEAFF TGTGCCAGCAGCTTAAGGCAGGGTGTTCACACTGAAGCTTTCTTT
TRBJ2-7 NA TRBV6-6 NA CASSYSGAPYEQYF TGTGCCAGCAGTTACTCGGGGGCCCCCTACGAGCAGTACTTC
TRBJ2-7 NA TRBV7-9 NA CASSLRGNSYEQYF TGTGCCAGCAGCTTAAGAGGCAACTCCTACGAGCAGTACTTC
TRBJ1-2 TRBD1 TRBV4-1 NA CASSQDRKIGTGTNYGYTF TGCGCCAGCAGCCAAGATCGGAAGATCGGGACAGGGACTAACTATGGCTACACCTTC
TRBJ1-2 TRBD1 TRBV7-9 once CASSPGQGVLGYTF TGTGCCAGCAGCCCCGGACAGGGTGTCCTCGGCTACACCTTC
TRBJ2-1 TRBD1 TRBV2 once CASSGTGGSSYNEQFF TGTGCCAGCAGTGGGACAGGGGGTTCCTCCTACAATGAGCAGTTCTTC
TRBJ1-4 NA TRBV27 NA CASSYGGREHEKLFF TGTGCCAGCAGTTACGGAGGGAGGGAGCATGAAAAACTGTTTTTT
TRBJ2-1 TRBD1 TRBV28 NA CASSLGTGDEQFF TGTGCCAGCAGTCTAGGGACAGGGGATGAGCAGTTCTTC
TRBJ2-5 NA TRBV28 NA CASSLFGQQETQYF TGTGCCAGCAGTCTATTTGGACAGCAAGAGACCCAGTACTTC
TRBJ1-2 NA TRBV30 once CAWSVLRSGNGYTF TGTGCCTGGAGTGTACTAAGGTCAGGGAATGGCTACACCTTC
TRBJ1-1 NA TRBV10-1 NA CASTDRSSNTEAFF TGCGCCAGCACCGATCGGTCTTCGAACACTGAAGCTTTCTTT
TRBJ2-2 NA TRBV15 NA CATSRETGRDTGELFF TGTGCCACCAGCAGAGAGACAGGACGCGACACCGGGGAGCTGTTTTTT
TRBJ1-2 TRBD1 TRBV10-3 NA CAISEDRVNYGYTF TGTGCCATCAGTGAAGACAGGGTTAACTATGGCTACACCTTC
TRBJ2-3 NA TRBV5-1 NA CASRGHGSGDTQYF TGCGCCAGCAGGGGGCACGGGTCGGGAGATACGCAGTATTTT
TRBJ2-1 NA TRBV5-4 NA CASSFGENEQFF TGTGCCAGCAGCTTCGGGGAAAATGAGCAGTTCTTC
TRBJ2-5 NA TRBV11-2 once CASSLVTRGFQETQYF TGTGCCAGCAGCTTAGTCACCAGGGGATTCCAAGAGACCCAGTACTTC
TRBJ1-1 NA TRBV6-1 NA CASSETGNTEAFF TGTGCCAGCAGTGAGACAGGGAACACTGAAGCTTTCTTT
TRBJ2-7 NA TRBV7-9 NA CASSLQGYEQYF TGTGCCAGCAGCTTACAGGGCTACGAGCAGTACTTC
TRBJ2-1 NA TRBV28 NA CASSLTVAGQYNEQFF TGTGCCAGCAGTCTTACGGTTGCAGGACAGTACAATGAGCAGTTCTTC
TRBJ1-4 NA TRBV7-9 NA CASSLQGEKLFF TGTGCCAGCAGCCTACAGGGTGAAAAACTGTTTTTT
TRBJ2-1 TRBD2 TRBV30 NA CASLGGGNSYNEQFF TGTGCCTCGCTCGGGGGGGGAAACTCCTACAATGAGCAGTTCTTC
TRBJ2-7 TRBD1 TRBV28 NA CASSWDRGFSEQYF TGTGCCAGCAGTTGGGACAGGGGTTTTTCCGAGCAGTACTTC
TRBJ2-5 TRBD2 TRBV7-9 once CASRPNRVSSGHQETQYF TGTGCCAGCAGGCCTAATAGGGTGTCTAGCGGACACCAAGAGACCCAGTACTTC
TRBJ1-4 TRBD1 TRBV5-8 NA CASSQGAATNEKLFF TGTGCCAGCAGCCAGGGGGCGGCAACTAATGAAAAACTGTTTTTT